This T cell receptor beta chain was captured by sequencing in a study of T-cell reconstitution after alpha-beta-depleted transplantation in children. Study findings and constraints: Newly generated T cells supplied most T-cell counts and diversity one year post-transplant. Two months or so post-transplant, alpha-beta T cells reportedly derived from several hundred expanded graft clones. Surviving recipient T cells and thymic progenitors accounted for the high day-60 TCRbeta diversity observed in some patients.

Germline CDR1 ENHRY, CDR2 SYGVKD. CDR3 length: 15 residues. The V and J ends lost 7 bases and 0 bases respectively, with 16 bases between them. Library preparation (for TCRbeta) was performed with unique molecular identifiers. TCRdb called the PCR reads again in MiXCR, with one record for every CDR3 protein. Among approximately 400,000 distinct CDR3 sequences listed, 15% to 20% were seen once. A word on this clonotype: Antigen: not known.

Material: PBMCs, mostly from graft donor cells, obtained 360 days after TCRalphabeta/CD19-depleted stem cell transplant. The V and J genes are TRBV10-3 and TRBJ2-7; no reliable D call. The sequence derives from a boy under three years old who had a stem cell transplant for Wiskott-Aldrich syndrome, so the T cells may come from the graft donor. Written as DNA, the CDR3 is TGTGCCATCAACAGTAAGCAGGATAACTCCTACGAGCAGTACTTC. Translated: CAINSKQDNSYEQYF.